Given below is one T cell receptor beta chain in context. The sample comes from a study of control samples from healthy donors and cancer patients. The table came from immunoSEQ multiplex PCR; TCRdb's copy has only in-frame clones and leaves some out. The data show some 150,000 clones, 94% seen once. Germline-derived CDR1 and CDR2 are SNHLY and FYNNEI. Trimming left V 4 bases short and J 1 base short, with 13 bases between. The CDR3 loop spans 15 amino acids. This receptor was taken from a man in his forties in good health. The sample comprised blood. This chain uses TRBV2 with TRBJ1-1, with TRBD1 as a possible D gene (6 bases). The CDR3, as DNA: TGTGCCAGCAGTGTGGGGGCAAGTTCGAACACTGAAGCTTTCTTT. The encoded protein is CASSVGASSNTEAFF.